The 25 T cell receptor beta chains below were found in one sample sequenced in a study of T cell repertoires in cytomegalovirus infection. What these receptors recognize is not known. Each CDR3 protein gets one entry after TCRdb re-called the reads with MiXCR. The sample includes 450,000 to 600,000 distinct CDR3 sequences, more than 30% of them seen just once. This specimen was cultured PBMCs, taken from culture after CMV antigen stimulation. These receptor sequences come from a human donor in good health (CMV status not recorded). Some clones in this sample may be carry-over from other donors' samples.

This clonotype occurred once. This chain connects TRBV25-1 to TRBJ2-1; the D is unclear. The V and J ends lost 4 bases and 4 bases respectively, with 17 bases between them. Germline V gives CDR1 MGHDK, CDR2 SYGVNS. The CDR3 totals 16 residues. The CDR3 sequence is CASSARGSRLYNEQFF. The CDR3 bases are TGTGCCAGCAGTGCTCGTGGCAGCCGACTTTACAATGAGCAGTTCTTC.

This clonotype was seen a single time. This rearrangement joins TRBV20-1 to TRBJ2-7; D is undetermined. Germline V gives CDR1 DFQATT, CDR2 SNEGSKA (reference sequence). This CDR3 has 13 residues. V lost 5 bases and J 6 bases, leaving 17 bases between the germline ends. The CDR3 reads CSAPSLTTAEQYF. The CDR3 coding sequence is TGCAGTGCTCCATCCCTCACCACGGCCGAGCAGTACTTC.

This clonotype was counted between two and nine times. The rearrangement joins TRBV7-2 to TRBJ2-2, with TRBD1 identical over 7 bases. Unmatched junction bases numbered 2, after V lost 8 bases and J lost 8 bases. Germline CDR1 SGHTA, CDR2 FQGNSA. The CDR3 is made up of 11 amino acids. This CDR3 is CASQGDGELFF. CDR3 DNA sequence: TGTGCCAGCCAGGGGGATGGGGAGCTGTTTTTT.

This clonotype was seen only a few times. This chain connects TRBV6-2 or TRBV6-3 to TRBJ1-5; D not certain. This CDR3 contains 17 residues. Germline loops: CDR1 MNHEY, CDR2 SVGEGT. V lost 6 bases to trimming and J lost 2 bases, with 20 bases between them. The CDR3 nucleotides are TGTGCCAGCAGACCGGGCGTTTCGGAATGGGGCAATCAGCCCCAGCATTTT. It is translated as CASRPGVSEWGNQPQHF.

V gene TRBV24-1 combines with J gene TRBJ2-4; TRBD1 is a possible D gene (6 bases). The germline V gene encodes CDR1 KGHDR and CDR2 SFDVKD. Deletions cut 7 bases from V and 8 bases from J, with 20 bases between. The CDR3 extends over 15 amino acids. CDR3 sequence (DNA): TGTGCCACCAGGAGTTATGGGACACGGACGGACATTCAGTACTTC. Translation: CATRSYGTRTDIQYF.

This clonotype was detected a few times. The V and J genes are TRBV18 and TRBJ2-1, with 10 bases that match TRBD2. Germline V gene sequence: CDR1 KGHSH, CDR2 LQKENI. The CDR3 has 17 residues. The trim removed 0 bases at V and 5 bases at J, leaving 7 bases unmatched. CDR3 bases: TGTGCCAGCTCACCACCGTCCCGGACTAGCGGCCACAATGAGCAGTTCTTC. Its translation is CASSPPSRTSGHNEQFF.

J is TRBJ2-1 and V is TRBV27; 11 nucleotides agree with TRBD2. The CDR3 contains 19 residues. Germline V gene data show CDR1 as MNHEY and CDR2 as SMNVEV (reference sequence). V dropped 3 bases and J dropped 6; count of bases not matched to a gene: 16. The CDR3 coding sequence is TGTGCCAGCAGTTTCCTGCGGACACTTACTAGCGGGAGAGGCAATGAGCAGTTCTTC. Translation: CASSFLRTLTSGRGNEQFF.

The chain is built from TRBV7-9 and TRBJ2-7, with D perhaps TRBD2 (6 bases). Germline V lookup: CDR1 SEHNR, CDR2 FQNEAQ (reference sequence). The CDR3 loop spans 14 amino acids. V lost 1 base and J lost 0, with 7 bases in between. The CDR3: CASSLGGDSYEQYV. The CDR3 bases are TGTGCCAGCAGCTTAGGGGGGGACTCCTACGAGCAGTACGTC.

This rearrangement joins TRBV7-2 to TRBJ1-1; no clear D gene. Germline CDR1 is SGHTA and CDR2 is FQGNSA. The germline V and J ends were trimmed by 1 base and 0 bases, with 6 bases remaining between them. The CDR3 runs to 14 residues. The CDR3 nucleotides read TGTGCCAGCAGCTTAGTGCAGATGAACACTGAAGCTTTCTTT. Translated: CASSLVQMNTEAFF.

This clonotype was observed a few times. The gene calls are TRBV6-2 or TRBV6-3 and TRBJ2-5, with 14 bases that match TRBD2. The germline V gene encodes CDR1 MNHEY and CDR2 SVGEGT. V shed 0 bases and J 3 bases; nucleotides not matched to a gene: 0. The CDR3 is 16 amino acids. The CDR3 reads CASSYSTSGREETQYF. CDR3 sequence (DNA): TGTGCCAGCAGTTACTCGACTAGCGGGAGGGAAGAGACCCAGTACTTC.

The chain employs TRBV5-8 and TRBJ2-1; 9 positions agree with TRBD1. Germline lookup yields CDR1 SGHTS and CDR2 YDEGEE. Trimming cost V 4 bases and J 8 bases; bases outside gene matches: 7. The CDR3 is 14 amino acids. The CDR3 nucleotides are TGTGCCAGCAGCACAGGACAGGGGAAGGATGAGCAGTTCTTC. Translated, it gives CASSTGQGKDEQFF.

CDR3 sequence (DNA): TGTGCCAGCAGCTTCAATAGTATTCCGGGGACAGGCGCGAGCGAGCAGTACTTC. Its translation: CASSFNSIPGTGASEQYF. J is TRBJ2-7 and V is TRBV7-2; 8 bases agree with TRBD1. Germline V gene sequence: CDR1 SGHTA, CDR2 FQGNSA. V trimming: 3 bases; J trimming: 6 bases; junction bases outside the gene matches: 19. The CDR3 has 18 residues. Full variable domain (outside the CDR3, taken from reference TRBV7-2 and TRBJ2-7): GAGVSQSPSNKVTEKGKDVELRCDPISGHTALYWYRQSLGQGLEFLIYFQGNSAPDKSGLPSDRFSAERTGGSVSTLTIQRTQQEDSAVYLCASSFNSIPGTGASEQYFGPGTRLTVT.

In this sample, this clonotype turned up a few times. The chain has TRBV25-1 and TRBJ2-7; D is undetermined. The germline V gene has CDR1 MGHDK and CDR2 SYGVNS. The CDR3 consists of 14 residues. Trimming removed 7 bases at V and 1 base at J, with 14 bases between. CDR3 bases: TGTGCCAGCACCCGAATGGGCAGGTCCTACGAGCAGTACGTC. It translates to CASTRMGRSYEQYV.

This clonotype was counted between two and nine times. J is TRBJ2-3 and V is TRBV7-2; D uncertain. This CDR3 spans 11 amino acids. Trimming cost V 1 base and J 6 bases, with 2 bases left between them. Per germline, CDR1 SGHTA and CDR2 FQGNSA. The CDR3 DNA follows: TGTGCCAGCAGCTTAGATGATACGCAGTATTTT. The encoded protein is CASSLDDTQYF.

This clonotype was seen a handful of times. V and J are TRBV28 and TRBJ2-1; 15 nucleotides line up with TRBD2. V shed 5 bases, J shed 3 bases, and the junction held 8 bases outside the gene matches. CDR1 and CDR2 from the germline V gene are MDHEN and SYDVKM. The CDR3 has 18 residues. The CDR3 sequence is CASSLGLAGGPSYNEQFF. CDR3 DNA sequence: TGTGCCAGCAGTCTCGGACTAGCGGGAGGGCCAAGCTACAATGAGCAGTTCTTC.

DNA for the CDR3: TGCAGCGTTGGGGGACAGGGGGCGAATGAGCAGTACGTC. Its translation: CSVGGQGANEQYV. This chain links TRBV29-1 with TRBJ2-7; 12 nucleotides match TRBD1. CDR3 size: 13 residues. The J segment lost 7 bases and the V segment lost 4 bases, leaving 5 bases of the junction unmatched. Germline V gene lookup returns CDR1 SQVTM and CDR2 ANQGSEA.

The V and J genes are TRBV20-1 and TRBJ2-1, with 9 bases identical to TRBD2. With V trimmed by 0 bases and J by 15 bases, 12 bases remained unmatched. In germline, CDR1 is DFQATT, CDR2 SNEGSKA (reference sequence). The CDR3 loop spans 14 amino acids. CDR3 DNA sequence: TGCAGTGCTAGAGACCCTTCGGTGAGCGGGGGGCGGTTCTTC. This sequence encodes CSARDPSVSGGRFF.

V is TRBV10-3 and J is TRBJ1-4; D possibly corresponds to TRBD1 (5 bases). The germline gives CDR1 ENHRY, CDR2 SYGVKD. The CDR3 length is 14 residues. The germline V and J ends were trimmed by 6 bases and 4 bases, with 12 bases remaining between them. CDR3 coding DNA: TGTGCCATCAGGCCGGGACGGGATAATGAAAAACTGTTTTTT. This sequence encodes CAIRPGRDNEKLFF.

This sequence joins TRBV27 and TRBJ2-3; 9 positions match TRBD2. V trimming: 3 bases; J trimming: 4 bases; junction bases outside the gene matches: 20. Germline values: CDR1 MNHEY, CDR2 SMNVEV (reference sequence). The CDR3 spans 20 residues. CDR3 DNA: TGTGCCAGCAGTTTCCCCCCCGGCGGTAGCGGGAGAGGGTTTTCAGATACGCAGTATTTT. The encoded protein is CASSFPPGGSGRGFSDTQYF.

V usage is TRBV11-2 and J usage is TRBJ2-1; D might be TRBD2 (5 bases). This CDR3 spans 13 amino acids. Trimming took 5 bases from V and 10 from J, leaving 15 bases between them. The germline CDR1 and CDR2 sequences are SGHAT and FQNNGV. The CDR3 here is CASSPPGSDEQFF. The CDR3 nucleotides are TGTGCCAGCAGCCCCCCGGGTAGCGACGAGCAGTTCTTC.

The genes are TRBV20-1 and TRBJ2-5, with 7 positions matching TRBD2. In germline, CDR1 is DFQATT, CDR2 SNEGSKA (reference sequence). V lost 4 bases to trimming and J lost 4 bases; unmatched junction nucleotides: 15. The CDR3 has 16 residues. This chain's CDR3 is CSATQTAGISTETQYF. CDR3 DNA sequence: TGCAGTGCTACACAGACAGCGGGAATTAGTACAGAGACCCAGTACTTC.

This clonotype was seen more than once but under ten times. This rearrangement joins TRBV6-5 to TRBJ2-7, with 9 bases matching TRBD1. Germline CDR1 is MNHEY and CDR2 is SVGAGI. CDR3 length: 19 residues. The V gene end was trimmed by 4 bases and the J gene end by 1 base; junction bases not matched to a gene: 17. The CDR3: CASSSGHGPGTGTSYEQYF. The CDR3 region has the DNA TGTGCCAGCAGTTCCGGTCATGGACCCGGGACAGGGACATCCTACGAGCAGTACTTC.

The V gene is TRBV12-3 or TRBV12-4, the J gene TRBJ2-5; tentative D call: TRBD2 (5 bases). The CDR3 has 15 residues. The V and J ends lost 2 bases and 5 bases respectively, with 15 bases between them. CDR3 DNA: TGTGCCAGCAGTTTATGGAGAGCGGCTGAGGAGACCCAGTACTTC. This encodes CASSLWRAAEETQYF.

The gene calls are TRBV12-3 or TRBV12-4 and TRBJ2-3; D is ambiguous. V was clipped by 7 bases and J by 6 bases, with 8 bases between them. This CDR3 comprises 11 residues. CDR3 coding DNA: TGTGCCAGCATGAGGTCTGATACGCAGTATTTT. Amino acid sequence: CASMRSDTQYF.

The chain has TRBV7-2 and TRBJ1-2, with D hard to call. Germline assignment: CDR1 SGHTA and CDR2 FQGNSA. This CDR3 comprises 14 residues. V shed 1 base and J shed 2 bases, with 8 bases lying between them. For the CDR3, the DNA is TGTGCCAGCAGCTTAGAAGGAGTCAACTATGGCTACACCTTC. Protein sequence: CASSLEGVNYGYTF.